This entry lists 14 T cell receptor beta chains sequenced from one sample in a study of blood T cell repertoires in COVID-19. Clones were sequenced by immunoSEQ multiplex PCR, and TCRdb holds only the in-frame ones, with some missing. This table holds about 220,000 clones, about 91% found once. The sequenced sample was PBMCs or T cells enriched from blood (not recorded which). The receptors stem from a woman aged 50 to 60 with acute COVID-19.

The chain employs TRBV5-5 and TRBJ1-5; D remains ambiguous. Germline assignment: CDR1 SGHKS and CDR2 YYEKEE (reference sequence). V was clipped by 2 bases and J by 3 bases, with 12 bases between them. This CDR3 contains 15 residues. In nucleotides, the CDR3 is TGTGCCAGCAGCTTCCTACCCGGGGACAATCAGCCCCAGCATTTT. Amino acids: CASSFLPGDNQPQHF.

The chain couples TRBV28 to TRBJ1-1; 9 nucleotides line up with TRBD1. Losses at the gene ends were 7 bases for V and 5 bases for J; bases not matched to a gene: 8. CDR1 MDHEN and CDR2 SYDVKM come from the germline V gene. The CDR3 has 14 amino acids. The CDR3 DNA reads TGTGCCAGCACCTGGGACAGGGCAAGAACTGAAGCTTTCTTT. Its translation: CASTWDRARTEAFF.

The chain recombines TRBV6-5 with TRBJ1-1; D is unclear. The CDR3 length is 15 residues. The V end lost 0 bases, the J end lost 1 base, and 9 bases lay between the germline ends. Germline lookup yields CDR1 MNHEY and CDR2 SVGAGI. Written as DNA, the CDR3 is TGTGCCAGCAGTTACTCATTTGAGGGGAACACTGAAGCTTTCTTT. Translation: CASSYSFEGNTEAFF.

The rearrangement uses TRBV20-1 and TRBJ2-7, with 8 positions matching TRBD1. Germline V gene data show CDR1 as DFQATT and CDR2 as SNEGSKA (reference sequence). The CDR3 extends over 11 amino acids. DNA for the CDR3: TGCAGCGCAGGGGGCAGTTACGAGCAGTACTTC. Translation gives CSAGGSYEQYF.

The genes are TRBV29-1 and TRBJ1-1; the D gene is possibly TRBD1 (5 bases). The germline gives CDR1 SQVTM, CDR2 ANQGSEA. Trimming stripped 2 bases from V and 5 bases from J, with 12 bases between. This CDR3 region has 13 residues. The CDR3 reads CSVEWGGATEAFF. In nucleotides, the CDR3 is TGCAGCGTTGAATGGGGGGGAGCAACTGAAGCTTTCTTT.

J is TRBJ1-1 and V is TRBV27; TRBD1 agrees at 7 bases. Per germline, CDR1 MNHEY and CDR2 SMNVEV (reference sequence). This CDR3 spans 14 amino acids. J gave up 2 bases and V 4 bases, and 4 bases lay outside the gene matches. DNA of the CDR3: TGTGCCAGCAGTTACGACAGGGCCAACACTGAAGCTTTCTTT. Encoded protein: CASSYDRANTEAFF.

The chain carries TRBV28 and TRBJ1-5; 7 nucleotides match TRBD1. CDR1 MDHEN and CDR2 SYDVKM come from the germline V gene. The V and J ends lost 8 bases and 2 bases, in that order; junction bases with no gene match: 9. This CDR3 is 15 amino acids long. CDR3 residues: CASHDWGTGNQPQHF. The CDR3 DNA reads as TGTGCCAGCCACGATTGGGGGACAGGCAATCAGCCCCAGCATTTT.

The rearrangement joins TRBV21-1 to TRBJ2-7; the D call TRBD2 from the table was never checked on the DNA. TRBV21-1 corresponds to a pseudogene. The CDR3 sequence is 17 residues long. The CDR3 DNA reads as TGTGCCAGCAGCGCCCTTGTCCAGCGGGAGAGCTCCTACGAGCAGTACTTC. Encoded protein: CASSALVQRESSYEQYF.

This chain connects TRBV28 to TRBJ2-6; 9 nucleotides match TRBD2. The CDR3 consists of 19 residues. V gave up 0 bases and J gave up 0 bases; unmatched junction bases: 6. Germline V lookup: CDR1 MDHEN, CDR2 SYDVKM. The CDR3 nucleotides read TGTGCCAGCAGTTTATGGGGGTTAGCGGGGGCCTCTGGGGCCAACGTCCTGACTTTC. It yields the protein CASSLWGLAGASGANVLTF.

This chain uses TRBV21-1 with TRBJ1-2; the table's D call of TRBD1 was not tested on the DNA. TRBV21-1 is recorded as a pseudogene. The CDR3 is made up of 16 amino acids. The CDR3 bases are TGTGCCAGCAGCAAAGGCTACGACAGGGGAGGCTATGGCTACACCTTC. Translating gives CASSKGYDRGGYGYTF.

The DNA of the CDR3 is TGTGCCAGCAGCTTTAGGATCCCCCGCCGGGACAGGGGGCTCTGGGCCAACGTCCTGACTTTC. It yields the protein CASSFRIPRRDRGLWANVLTF. The chain is built from TRBV7-8 and TRBJ2-6; 12 bases match TRBD1. Germline CDR1 and CDR2: SGHVS and FQNEAQ. The CDR3 runs to 21 residues. The V gene end was trimmed by 3 bases and the J gene end by 5 bases; junction bases not matched to a gene: 17.

The chain employs TRBV7-8 and TRBJ2-7, with 8 bases matching TRBD2. The CDR3 loop spans 16 amino acids. With V trimmed by 1 base and J by 2 bases, 7 bases remained unmatched. CDR1 SGHVS and CDR2 FQNEAQ come from the germline V gene. The CDR3 coding sequence is TGTGCCAGCAGCTTAGTAGGAGGACTAGCCGCCTACGAGCAGTACTTC. It codes for CASSLVGGLAAYEQYF.

The V and J genes are TRBV29-1 and TRBJ2-7; 8 bases agree with TRBD2. Trimming took 6 bases from V and 3 from J; bases not matched to a gene: 13. Looked up from germline, CDR1 is SQVTM and CDR2 is ANQGSEA. This CDR3 contains 15 residues. The CDR3: CSVGYTGGPGYEQYF. The CDR3 DNA reads TGCAGCGTCGGCTACACGGGAGGGCCAGGCTACGAGCAGTACTTC.

The chain employs TRBV3-1 (or the pseudogene TRBV3-2) and TRBJ2-7; 8 bases agree with TRBD2. The V segment lost 5 bases and the J segment 2 bases; nucleotides outside the gene matches: 8. The CDR3 runs 15 residues. Germline CDR1 and CDR2: LGHDT and YNNKEL (reference sequence). CDR3 DNA: TGTGCCAGCAGCGATAGCGGGACCAAACCCTACGAGCAGTACTTC. Translating gives CASSDSGTKPYEQYF.